Below, one TCR beta chain is given with its context. The data were taken from a study of blood T cell repertoires in COVID-19. Study-wide background: T cells, B-cell-depleted T cells, or PBMCs supplied cDNA or gDNA.

Authors' data handling: The authors estimated nucleated cell counts from reference gene primer amplification. Some clones are missing from TCRdb's copy, which holds only in-frame ones; the method was immunoSEQ multiplex PCR. For V, J and clone size, that table is used; D and trimming come from the DNA. The sample has 340,000 or so clones; approximately 82% are singletons. With 4 bases removed from V and 2 bases from J, the gap between germline ends came to 11 bases. The CDR3 runs 13 residues. CDR1 is GTSNPN and CDR2 is SVGIG in the germline V gene (reference sequence). The specimen sequenced was peripheral blood. The chain has TRBV30 and TRBJ1-1; the D is unclear. This TCR was sampled from a man aged 30-40 years with active or convalescent COVID-19. The CDR3 here is CAWNYRQNTEAFF. The CDR3 DNA sequence: TGTGCCTGGAACTATCGGCAAAACACTGAAGCTTTCTTT.